These T cell receptor beta chains were read from a single sample in a study of blood T cell repertoires in COVID-19. Assay: immunoSEQ multiplex PCR; the TCRdb copy retains only in-frame clones and omits some. Here the sample spans roughly 300,000 clones, over 85% being singletons. Material: peripheral blood. These receptors originate from a woman in her 30s with COVID-19, enrolled during active disease. CDR3s include the opening cysteine and the closing phenylalanine or tryptophan. Size is omitted from some rows. Given values are once, few, many or a class for expanded clones.

j_gene,len,v_gene,abundance,CDR3aa
TRBJ2-7,12,TRBV25-1,few,CAVGAGVAEQYF
TRBJ2-1,15,TRBV9,NA,CASSVESSYHNEQFF
TRBJ1-2,13,TRBV19,NA,CASSTGQVDGYTF
TRBJ2-1,16,TRBV7-8,NA,CASPSGERGSLNEQFF
TRBJ1-1,14,TRBV7-8,NA,CASSLPGTGTEAFF
TRBJ2-7,14,TRBV7-6,NA,CASSSGTASHEQYF
TRBJ1-4,15,TRBV7-2,NA,CATSGQPATNEKLFF
TRBJ1-1,12,TRBV5-4,NA,CASSLAQAEAFF
TRBJ2-3,16,TRBV6-4,NA,CASSGGPGQGADTQYF
TRBJ1-2,13,TRBV2,NA,CASIGRRNYGYTF
TRBJ2-1,15,TRBV7-2,NA,CASSLTGDFYNEQFF
TRBJ2-1,15,TRBV5-1,NA,CASSLAGTGLYEQFF
TRBJ1-1,15,TRBV7-9,NA,CASSPEVGREVEAFF
TRBJ1-2,16,TRBV11-3,NA,CASSLGGPVVNYGYTF
TRBJ2-5,13,TRBV27,NA,CASSPRLVETQYF
TRBJ2-5,15,TRBV29-1,NA,CSVEWGGAKQETQYF
TRBJ2-1,15,TRBV2,NA,CASSRRQGVYNEQFF
TRBJ1-1,13,TRBV2,NA,CASSESRSTEAFF